The subject of this entry is one T cell receptor beta chain. Its antigen remains unidentified. This record belongs to a study of shared clonotypes between healthy human individuals. Findings of the study overall: When compared with the clonotypes that were shared by all four sorted-subset donors, the non-shared clonotypes turned out to have lower generation probabilities.

Assay used: immunoSEQ multiplex PCR; TCRdb lists only in-frame clones, some missing. The table includes approximately 740,000 clones, 80% to 95% detected once. Naive CD8 cells lacked CD45RO and underwent positive selection for CCR7, leaving out terminally differentiated effector memory CD45RA+ cells. CDR3 length: 14 residues. Germline CDR1 is SGHNT and CDR2 is YENEEA. V shed 3 bases and J 5 bases; nucleotides not matched to a gene: 4. This clonotype originated in a man under 40 in good health. This chain uses TRBV11-3 with TRBJ2-5, with TRBD1 matching over 9 bases. Material: naive CD8+ T cells sorted from blood. Here the CDR3 DNA reads TGTGCCAGCAGCTTCCGGACAGGGGAGGAGACCCAGTACTTC. Its protein product is CASSFRTGEETQYF.